Listed below are T cell receptor beta chains from one sample, sequenced in a study of blood T cell repertoires in COVID-19. Assay used: immunoSEQ multiplex PCR; TCRdb lists only in-frame clones, some missing. The table lists over 30,000 clones, roughly 86% of them singletons, with roughly an eighth in the top ten. The specimen was peripheral blood. Receptors were obtained from a human donor with active COVID-19. The donor label of this sample is uncertain. Both conserved end residues are part of each CDR3. Each record gives: clone size, J gene, D gene, V gene, CDR3 protein, CDR3 DNA. The D gene is left open where the match is weak. A row's size may be missing; if present it is once, few, many or a size class.

>-|TRBJ2-3|-|TRBV10-3
CAISGVTDTQYF
TGTGCCATCAGCGGGGTCACAGATACGCAGTATTTT
>-|TRBJ1-5|-|TRBV6-4
CASQDNGREFNQPQHF
TGTGCCTCACAGGATAATGGGAGGGAATTCAATCAGCCCCAGCATTTT
>-|TRBJ2-7|TRBD1|TRBV27
CVTKLRTGAYEQYF
TGTGTTACGAAGTTGAGGACAGGGGCCTACGAGCAGTACTTC
>-|TRBJ1-2|-|TRBV7-8
CASSFRQYYGYTF
TGTGCCAGCAGCTTTCGACAGTACTATGGCTACACCTTC
>-|TRBJ1-1|-|TRBV6-2/TRBV6-3
CASSYSNNRDEAFF
TGTGCCAGCAGTTACTCAAACAACAGGGATGAAGCTTTCTTT
>-|TRBJ2-6|-|TRBV6-5
CASSYGRSGANVLTF
TGTGCCAGCAGTTACGGGAGGTCTGGGGCCAACGTCCTGACTTTC
>-|TRBJ2-3|TRBD2|TRBV6-2/TRBV6-3
CASSGTTSRDTQYF
TGTGCCAGCAGCGGGACTACCTCAAGGGATACGCAGTATTTT
>-|TRBJ2-3|-|TRBV14
CASSRHRATPDTQYF
TGTGCCAGCAGCCGGCACCGAGCGACCCCAGATACGCAGTATTTT
>-|TRBJ2-7|-|TRBV19
CASSHPGRGSSYEQYF
TGTGCCAGTAGTCACCCCGGACGGGGAAGCTCCTACGAGCAGTACTTC
>-|TRBJ2-1|TRBD1|TRBV19
CASSPLWGQGSEQFF
TGTGCCAGTAGCCCCTTGTGGGGACAGGGGTCTGAGCAGTTCTTC
>-|TRBJ2-7|TRBD2|TRBV5-1
CASRTTSGGTEWSYEQYF
TGCGCCAGCAGGACGACTAGCGGGGGGACCGAGTGGTCCTACGAGCAGTACTTC
>-|TRBJ2-7|TRBD2|TRBV4-1
CASSQDAASGGATSYEQYF
TGCGCCAGCAGCCAAGATGCGGCTAGCGGGGGGGCCACCTCCTACGAGCAGTACTTC
>-|TRBJ1-5|TRBD1|TRBV28
CASSIQGGRGSQHF
TGTGCCAGCAGTATACAGGGGGGAAGGGGGTCCCAGCATTTT
>-|TRBJ1-1|TRBD1|TRBV29-1
CSARTGGTEAFF
TGCAGCGCTCGGACAGGGGGGACTGAAGCTTTCTTT
>-|TRBJ2-3|TRBD1|TRBV5-6
CASSRGGLTDTQYF
TGTGCCAGCAGTAGAGGGGGCCTGACAGATACGCAGTATTTT
>-|TRBJ1-2|TRBD1|TRBV29-1
CSGGQGDYGYTF
TGCAGCGGGGGACAGGGGGACTATGGCTACACCTTC
>-|TRBJ2-7|TRBD1|TRBV5-1
CASSADRVTYEQYF
TGCGCCAGCAGCGCAGACAGGGTGACCTACGAGCAGTACTTC
>-|TRBJ1-1|TRBD1|TRBV19
CASSMQGANTEAFF
TGTGCCAGTAGTATGCAGGGGGCGAACACTGAAGCTTTCTTT
>-|TRBJ2-7|-|TRBV18
CASSPTPRSYEQYF
TGTGCCAGCTCACCAACACCCCGTTCCTACGAGCAGTACTTC
>-|TRBJ1-1|-|TRBV29-1
CSVTLGAGDEAFF
TGCAGCGTCACCCTGGGGGCAGGGGATGAAGCTTTCTTT
>-|TRBJ1-2|-|TRBV11-2
CASSPHWRIYTF
TGTGCCAGCAGCCCCCACTGGCGGATATACACCTTC
>-|TRBJ2-2|-|TRBV4-3
CASSLRPGVAGELFF
TGCGCCAGCAGCCTCAGACCGGGGGTAGCCGGGGAGCTGTTTTTT
>-|TRBJ1-2|-|TRBV2
CASSEDGANYGYTF
TGTGCCAGCAGTGAAGACGGGGCTAACTATGGCTACACCTTC
>-|TRBJ1-5|-|TRBV5-8
CASSLSGNQPQHF
TGTGCCAGCAGCTTATCGGGTAATCAGCCCCAGCATTTT
>-|TRBJ2-5|TRBD2|TRBV6-2/TRBV6-3
CASSYIPRTSFQETQYF
TGTGCCAGCAGTTATATCCCCCGGACTAGCTTCCAAGAGACCCAGTACTTC
>few|TRBJ2-7|-|TRBV27
CASSMGDAGGFYYEQYF
TGTGCCAGCAGTATGGGTGACGCAGGGGGGTTCTACTACGAGCAGTACTTC
>-|TRBJ2-2|TRBD2|TRBV9
CASSPPSGGAKAGELFF
TGTGCCAGCAGCCCGCCTAGCGGGGGGGCTAAGGCCGGGGAGCTGTTTTTT
>-|TRBJ2-1|TRBD2|TRBV5-1
CASSLGLAGGSEQFF
TGCGCCAGCAGCCTGGGACTAGCGGGGGGAAGTGAGCAGTTCTTC
>-|TRBJ2-5|-|TRBV24-1
CATSGGQETQYF
TGTGCCACCAGTGGAGGACAAGAGACCCAGTACTTC
>-|TRBJ2-7|TRBD2|TRBV18
CASSAGLAGYEQYF
TGTGCCAGCTCAGCGGGACTAGCAGGATACGAGCAGTACTTC
>-|TRBJ1-5|-|TRBV5-5
CASSVRVGLNQPQHF
TGTGCCAGCAGCGTCCGGGTCGGGTTGAATCAGCCCCAGCATTTT
>-|TRBJ1-5|TRBD1|TRBV2
CASSQDRGPQPQHF
TGTGCCAGCAGCCAAGACAGGGGACCTCAGCCCCAGCATTTT
>-|TRBJ1-2|-|TRBV4-2
CASSQDYQASYGYTF
TGTGCCAGCAGCCAAGATTACCAGGCAAGCTATGGCTACACCTTC
>-|TRBJ1-5|-|TRBV6-1
CASSEVGGGQPQHF
TGTGCCAGCAGTGAAGTCGGGGGAGGTCAGCCCCAGCATTTT
>-|TRBJ1-3|-|TRBV7-2
CASSLNPGVGNTIYF
TGTGCCAGCAGCTTAAACCCAGGGGTCGGAAACACCATATATTTT
>few|TRBJ2-1|-|TRBV6-2/TRBV6-3
CASSPRGTASEEQFF
TGTGCCAGCAGCCCTCGGGGGACAGCAAGCGAAGAGCAGTTCTTC
>-|TRBJ1-1|-|TRBV4-1
CASSQASYTEAFF
TGCGCCAGCAGCCAAGCTAGTTACACTGAAGCTTTCTTT
>-|TRBJ1-6|TRBD1|TRBV9
CASSVLQGNSPLHF
TGTGCCAGCAGCGTCCTACAGGGGAATTCACCCCTCCACTTT
>-|TRBJ2-7|TRBD2|TRBV7-8
CASSLETSGRTFSYEQYF
TGTGCCAGCAGCTTAGAGACTAGCGGGAGAACCTTCTCCTACGAGCAGTACTTC
>-|TRBJ1-1|-|TRBV7-9
CASSLDTNTEAFF
TGTGCCAGCAGCTTGGACACCAACACTGAAGCTTTCTTT
>-|TRBJ1-1|-|TRBV2
CASRVQGLNTEAFF
TGTGCCAGCAGGGTTCAGGGCTTGAACACTGAAGCTTTCTTT
>few|TRBJ2-7|-|TRBV7-2
CASSLSAGFSYEQYF
TGTGCCAGCAGCTTATCGGCGGGATTCTCCTACGAGCAGTACTTC
>few|TRBJ2-2|TRBD2|TRBV3-1/TRBV3-2
CASSRGGNTGELFF
TGTGCCAGCAGCCGGGGGGGGAACACCGGGGAGCTGTTTTTT
>-|TRBJ1-2|-|TRBV6-4
CASSDVEGRGYTF
TGTGCCAGCAGTGACGTAGAGGGTCGGGGCTACACCTTC
>-|TRBJ1-1|-|TRBV5-1
CASSLVPRNSNTEAFF
TGCGCCAGCAGCTTGGTCCCCCGAAACAGTAACACTGAAGCTTTCTTT
>-|TRBJ2-7|TRBD1|TRBV2
CASRPRTGLDMMGEQYF
TGTGCCAGCAGACCTCGGACAGGGTTGGACATGATGGGGGAGCAGTACTTC
>-|TRBJ1-1|TRBD1|TRBV19
CASSMGQTNTEAFF
TGTGCCAGTAGTATGGGACAGACGAACACTGAAGCTTTCTTT
>-|TRBJ2-3|TRBD2|TRBV7-3
CASSLGLAEGTDTQYF
TGTGCCAGCAGCTTAGGACTAGCGGAGGGCACAGATACGCAGTATTTT
>-|TRBJ2-7|TRBD1|TRBV9
CASSPSTGYEQYF
TGTGCCAGCAGCCCGTCGACAGGGTACGAGCAGTACTTC
>once|TRBJ1-1|TRBD1|TRBV24-1
CATSDTGEDNTEAFF
TGTGCCACCAGTGATACAGGGGAAGACAACACTGAAGCTTTCTTT
>-|TRBJ1-1|-|TRBV27
CASSLYGTNTEAFF
TGTGCCAGCAGTTTGTACGGGACTAACACTGAAGCTTTCTTT
>few|TRBJ2-7|TRBD1|TRBV6-5
CASSYTGDGHNYEQYF
TGTGCCAGCAGTTACACAGGGGACGGTCATAACTACGAGCAGTACTTC